This T cell receptor beta chain appears in the sequencing data of a study of radiotherapy plus CTLA-4 blockade in lung cancer. Study background: Objective responses were seen in 18% of patients, disease control in 31%. Overall study results and limits: Response, reportedly, was best predicted by interferon-beta along with early blood T cell clone dynamics.

As for this clone: Its matching antigen is unknown.

The data were produced by immunoSEQ multiplex PCR, yet TCRdb's version contains in-frame clones alone and is incomplete. The sample shows about 49,000 clones, over 75% of them seen only once. Ipilimumab CTLA-4 blockade and focal radiation were given to patients with chemo-refractory metastatic non-small-cell lung cancer. Trimming stripped 0 bases from V and 1 base from J, with 5 bases between. The CDR3 consists of 14 residues. The germline gives CDR1 KGHSH, CDR2 LQKENI. This sequence originates from a human donor with non-small cell lung cancer whose response to radiotherapy plus ipilimumab could not be evaluated. The rearrangement links TRBV18 to TRBJ2-3; no reliable D call. The material sequenced was peripheral blood, taken from a patient treated with radiotherapy plus ipilimumab. The CDR3 region is CASSPPRGTDTQYF. The DNA for the CDR3 is TGTGCCAGCTCACCACCTCGGGGCACAGATACGCAGTATTTT. The whole variable domain, remainder taken from reference TRBV18 and TRBJ2-3, is NAGVMQNPRHLVRRRGQEARLRCSPMKGHSHVYWYRQLPEEGLKFMVYLQKENIIDESGMPKERFSAEFPKEGPSILRIQQVVRGDSAAYFCASSPPRGTDTQYFGPGTRLTVL.